This T cell receptor beta chain comes out of a study of cytomegalovirus exposure and HLA in healthy donors. Overall study findings and caveats: V- and J-gene trimming in TCR beta was tied to a missense DCLRE1C variant by an analysis performed later. Owing to their indistinguishability, certain V segments, notably TRBV6-2 and TRBV6-3, were excluded.

Amplification used 60 Vbeta primers and 13 Jbeta primers. Generated by immunoSEQ multiplex PCR, the TCRdb table keeps only in-frame clones and is missing some. The table records about 160,000 clones, around 84% of them present only once. About this clone: Its antigen is unidentified. At the DNA level, this CDR3 is encoded by other sequences in the same sample as well.

V was cut by 5 bases and J by 4 bases, with 14 bases left in between. This CDR3 has 15 amino acids. CDR1 SGHTA and CDR2 FQGTGA come from the germline V gene. Sequencing input: PBMCs. V usage is TRBV7-3 and J usage is TRBJ2-2, with D unclear. The receptor's source is a man between 18 and 29 years old in good health and CMV-seronegative. This CDR3 is CASSLGGVGTGELFF. The CDR3 nucleotides read TGTGCCAGCAGCCTCGGTGGTGTCGGCACCGGGGAGCTGTTTTTT.